This section outlines one T cell receptor beta chain sequence together with its context. No antigen is known for it. V shed 4 bases and J 7 bases; nucleotides not matched to a gene: 13. The CDR3 covers 18 residues. Germline lookup yields CDR1 MNHNS and CDR2 SASEGT. This sample stems from a study of cytomegalovirus exposure and HLA in healthy donors. Study-wide results and caveats: Cytomegalovirus-associated TCR beta chains were listed, numbering 164. While the bulk of TCR sequences proved rare, some public TCRs turned up in many donors. In a later analysis, at a false discovery rate of 0.05, under 20,000 TCR beta sequences matched HLA alleles.

Every donor was a healthy person donating bone marrow. A multiplex PCR was run with 60 Vbeta primers and 13 Jbeta primers. Here immunoSEQ multiplex PCR was the method, and the copy in TCRdb shows in-frame clones only, minus some. The sample carries more than 90,000 clones, 70% recorded once. The specimen was PBMCs. The origin of this receptor is a man in his thirties or forties in good health and CMV-seropositive. The rearrangement joins TRBV6-1 to TRBJ2-1; 13 positions match TRBD2. Here the CDR3 reads CASSVTSFRTSGSNEQFF. As DNA, the CDR3 is TGTGCCAGCAGTGTAACCTCTTTCCGGACTAGCGGGAGTAATGAGCAGTTCTTC.